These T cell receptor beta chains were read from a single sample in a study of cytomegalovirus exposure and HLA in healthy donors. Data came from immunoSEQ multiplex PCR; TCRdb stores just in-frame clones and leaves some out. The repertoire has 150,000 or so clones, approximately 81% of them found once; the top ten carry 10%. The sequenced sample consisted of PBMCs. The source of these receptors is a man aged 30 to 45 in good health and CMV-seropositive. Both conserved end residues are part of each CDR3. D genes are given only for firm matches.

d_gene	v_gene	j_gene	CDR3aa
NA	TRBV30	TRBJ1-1	CAWSVQVNTEAFF
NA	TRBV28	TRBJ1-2	CASSSRDYGYTF
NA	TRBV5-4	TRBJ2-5	CASSLRDQQETQYF
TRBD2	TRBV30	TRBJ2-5	CAWTIPAGVKTQYF
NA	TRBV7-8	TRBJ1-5	CASSLDGNNQPQHF
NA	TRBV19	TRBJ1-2	CASSLGQNYGYTF
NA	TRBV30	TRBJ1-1	CAWSVTDYGTEAFF
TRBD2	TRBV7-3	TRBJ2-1	CASSFRTSGYNEQFF
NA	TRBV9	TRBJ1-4	CASSVALGLGSEKLFF
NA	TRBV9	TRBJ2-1	CASSAPAGVRYNEQFF
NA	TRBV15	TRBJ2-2	CATSRDVRASRPAGELFF
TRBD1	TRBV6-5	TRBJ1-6	CASSRNGQASPLHF
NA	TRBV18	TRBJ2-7	CASSQVKGGANYEQYF
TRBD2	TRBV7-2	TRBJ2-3	CASRTSGSSTDTQYF
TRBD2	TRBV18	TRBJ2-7	CASSPVAGLAGAEQYF
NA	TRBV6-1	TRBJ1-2	CASSEAPRPISGYGYTF
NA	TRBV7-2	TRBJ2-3	CASSLGDTGALGYF
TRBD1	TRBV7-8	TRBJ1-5	CASSPPGQVLNQPQHF
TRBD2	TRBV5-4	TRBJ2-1	CASRPPGLEGYNEQFF
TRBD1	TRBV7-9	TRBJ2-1	CASSRDRSYNEQFF
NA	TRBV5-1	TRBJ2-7	CASGDRNSYEQYF
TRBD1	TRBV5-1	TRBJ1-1	CASRGQGGTEAFF
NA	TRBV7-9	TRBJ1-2	CASSLYQGPRGYTF
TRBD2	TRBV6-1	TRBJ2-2	CASSVAGGDAGELFF
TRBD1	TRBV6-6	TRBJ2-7	CASRGTGSSYEQYF
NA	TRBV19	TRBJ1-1	CASSFYRNTEAFF
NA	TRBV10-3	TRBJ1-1	CAISESLGRPFGEEPSNTEAFF
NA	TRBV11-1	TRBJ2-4	CASSGSAKNIQYF
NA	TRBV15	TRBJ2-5	CATRGDKGLETQYF
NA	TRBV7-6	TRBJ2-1	CASSLRGNEQFF
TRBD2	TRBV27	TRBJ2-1	CASSSTWTSGLSYNEQFF
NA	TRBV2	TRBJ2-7	CASRQEPQTYEQYF
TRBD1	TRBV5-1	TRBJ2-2	CASSSGQQNTGELFF
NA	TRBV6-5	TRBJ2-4	CASKGGNVKNIQYF
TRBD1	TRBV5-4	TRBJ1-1	CASSLEGGREAFF
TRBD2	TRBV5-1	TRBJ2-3	CASSLEGTSVDTQYF
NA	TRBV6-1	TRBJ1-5	CASSGVPGNQPQHF
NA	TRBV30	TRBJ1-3	CAWSVFRGISGNTIYF
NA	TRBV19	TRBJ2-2	CASSMDQGWTGELFF
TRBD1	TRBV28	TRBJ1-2	CASSSPLGQGMGGYTF
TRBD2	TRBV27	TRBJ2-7	CASSLSLAGGTYEQYF
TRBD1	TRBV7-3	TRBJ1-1	CASSLSGTGNTEAFF
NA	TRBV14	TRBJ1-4	CASSPRLTNEKLFF
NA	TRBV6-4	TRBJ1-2	CASSEQGGNGYTF
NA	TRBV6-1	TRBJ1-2	CASSGRDTGVGSSYGYTF
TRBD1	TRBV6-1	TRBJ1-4	CASSEWGDRQGEKLFF
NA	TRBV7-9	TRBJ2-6	CASSPPQGKGANVLTF
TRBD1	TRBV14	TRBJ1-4	CASSPKGQRKAKNEKLFF
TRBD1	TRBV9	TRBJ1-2	CASSADRALAGIYGYTF
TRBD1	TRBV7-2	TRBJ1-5	CASSFTTGGDQPQHF